A single sample is the source of the 20 T cell receptor beta chains below, sequenced in a study of shared clonotypes between healthy human individuals. Naive CD8 populations comprised CD45RO-negative cells positively selected for CCR7, excluding terminally differentiated effector memory CD45RA+ cells. Only in-frame clones appear in the TCRdb table, and some are missing; sequencing was by immunoSEQ multiplex PCR. The sample shows about 2.2 million clones, 93% of them seen only once. Sequencing was performed on naive CD8+ T cells from PBMCs. The receptors were gathered from a young man in good health. Some clones in this sample may be carry-over from other donors' samples.

This clone was recorded once. CDR3 loop: CASSALDSKYNEQFF. The CDR3 DNA follows: TGTGCCAGCAGCGCCTTGGACTCCAAATACAATGAGCAGTTCTTC. The chain has TRBV7-8 and TRBJ2-1, with D perhaps matching TRBD2 (5 bases). The V gene lost 5 bases and the J gene lost 4 bases, with 15 bases spanning the gap. The CDR3 covers 15 residues. Germline V CDR1 and CDR2: SGHVS, FQNEAQ.

The chain joins TRBV12-5 to TRBJ2-7; 10 nucleotides match TRBD1. From germline, CDR1 is LGHNT and CDR2 FRNRAP. Unmatched junction bases numbered 3, after V lost 2 bases and J lost 2 bases. This CDR3 has 15 residues. CDR3: CASGLRTGGPYEQYF. CDR3 sequence (DNA): TGTGCTAGTGGTTTGCGGACAGGGGGACCCTACGAGCAGTACTTC.

The rearrangement uses TRBV19 and TRBJ2-2, with D unresolved. CDR3 length: 16 residues. Trimming took 4 bases from V and 4 from J, leaving 16 bases between them. Per germline, CDR1 LNHDA and CDR2 SQIVND (reference sequence). The DNA for the CDR3 is TGTGCCAGTAGTAAGTTAAGGGTTTACAGCACCGGGGAGCTGTTTTTT. Residues: CASSKLRVYSTGELFF.

The V gene is TRBV25-1, the J gene TRBJ1-1; 7 bases match TRBD1. Germline trimming cut 2 bases from V and 7 bases from J; bases unmatched to any gene: 4. This CDR3 spans 13 amino acids. CDR1 MGHDK and CDR2 SYGVNS come from the germline V gene. The CDR3 is CASSEDRALEAFF. The CDR3 DNA reads TGTGCCAGCAGTGAAGACAGGGCACTTGAAGCTTTCTTT.

This chain connects TRBV27 to TRBJ2-7, with D tentatively TRBD2 (5 bases). The V and J ends lost 6 bases and 2 bases respectively, with 14 bases between them. The CDR3 loop spans 14 amino acids. CDR1 and CDR2 (germline): MNHEY, SMNVEV (reference sequence). The CDR3 reads CASSVSSGAYEQYF. CDR3 coding DNA: TGTGCCAGCAGCGTCTCCTCCGGGGCCTACGAGCAGTACTTC.

The chain uses TRBV2 and TRBJ2-3, with D tentatively TRBD2 (5 bases). Germline V gene lookup returns CDR1 SNHLY and CDR2 FYNNEI. Between the trimmed V and J ends, which lost 6 bases and 1 base, there was a span of 14 bases. This CDR3 contains 15 residues. In DNA form, the CDR3 reads TGTGCCAGCAGGTCTGATGTACTAGGCACAGATACGCAGTATTTT. Its protein is CASRSDVLGTDTQYF.

Of note for this clone: In the same sample, other DNA sequences code for this CDR3. The chain couples TRBV7-9 to TRBJ2-5, with D perhaps assigned TRBD1 or TRBD2 (5 bases each). The CDR3 runs 14 residues. Germline assignment: CDR1 SEHNR and CDR2 FQNEAQ (reference sequence). V was pared by 1 base and J by 5 bases, with 11 bases between. In nucleotides, the CDR3 is TGTGCCAGCAGCTTAGGAGGGGTGAGGGAGACCCAGTACTTC. This gives the protein CASSLGGVRETQYF.

CDR3 DNA sequence: TGTGCCAGCAGTTTAATTGGGGTCAAAGGCTCCTACAATGAGCAGTTCTTC. The encoded protein is CASSLIGVKGSYNEQFF. The chain recombines TRBV27 with TRBJ2-1; D remains ambiguous. The CDR3 runs 17 residues. The germline V and J ends were trimmed by 2 bases and 0 bases, with 14 bases remaining between them. CDR1 and CDR2 from the germline V gene are MNHEY and SMNVEV (reference sequence).

The J gene is TRBJ2-7, the V gene TRBV2, with 9 bases lining up with TRBD2. V lost 0 bases to trimming and J lost 7 bases; unmatched junction nucleotides: 4. The CDR3 runs to 14 residues. CDR1 is SNHLY, CDR2 FYNNEI, per germline. CDR3 coding DNA: TGTGCCAGCAGTGAAGCGCCCCTAGCGGGGGAGCAGTACTTC. This translates into CASSEAPLAGEQYF.

CDR3 sequence (DNA): TGTGCCAGCAGCTTCGGACTAGCGGGAGGTCACCTCGCAGATACGCAGTATTTT. Translated: CASSFGLAGGHLADTQYF. J is TRBJ2-3 and V is TRBV7-8; 14 nucleotides line up with TRBD2. Trimming cost V 3 bases and J 4 bases; bases outside gene matches: 9. CDR3 length equals 18 residues. The V gene's germline CDR1 is SGHVS and CDR2 FQNEAQ.

The V gene is TRBV4-1, the J gene TRBJ2-5, with 8 positions matching TRBD1. The CDR3 is 15 residues long. Germline values: CDR1 MGHRA, CDR2 YSYEKL. Unmatched junction bases numbered 10, after V lost 5 bases and J lost 5 bases. The CDR3 region has the DNA TGCGCCAGCAGCGCATACTGGACAGGGATCGAGACCCAGTACTTC. This gives the protein CASSAYWTGIETQYF.

V usage is TRBV5-1 and J usage is TRBJ2-1; possible D gene TRBD1, 5 bases. This CDR3 region has 17 residues. Trimming took 7 bases from V and 0 from J, leaving 20 bases between them. CDR1 is SGHRS and CDR2 is YFSETQ in the germline V gene. CDR3 in amino acids: CASAEGATVSSYNEQFF. CDR3 coding DNA: TGCGCCAGCGCCGAAGGGGCTACCGTTAGCTCCTACAATGAGCAGTTCTTC.

Details on this clone: Other nucleotide sequences in the sample specify the same CDR3. V gene TRBV28 combines with J gene TRBJ1-1; the D is unclear. The germline CDR1 and CDR2 sequences are MDHEN and SYDVKM. This CDR3 has 13 amino acids. V lost 2 bases and J lost 0, with 4 bases in between. CDR3 loop: CASSLNLNTEAFF. The CDR3 DNA follows: TGTGCCAGCAGTTTAAACCTGAACACTGAAGCTTTCTTT.

The chain carries TRBV6-1 and TRBJ2-7; TRBD2 matches at 9 bases. The CDR3 is 15 residues long. V was pared by 2 bases and J by 3 bases, with 5 bases of the junction left unmatched. Per the germline V gene, CDR1 is MNHNS and CDR2 is SASEGT. CDR3 amino acids: CASSELLAGDYEQYF. CDR3 nucleotides: TGTGCCAGCAGTGAACTCTTAGCGGGAGACTACGAGCAGTACTTC.

The chain combines TRBV4-2 with TRBJ2-7; 9 bases are shared with TRBD2. The length of the CDR3 is 16 residues. After removal of 0 bases from V and 1 base from J, the junction contained 4 bases not matched to a gene. CDR1 is LGHNA, CDR2 YNFKEQ, per germline. CDR3 in amino acids: CASSQDVAGVSYEQYF. CDR3 sequence (DNA): TGTGCCAGCAGCCAAGATGTAGCGGGAGTTTCCTACGAGCAGTACTTC.

The chain joins TRBV7-9 to TRBJ2-7; the match to TRBD2 covers 9 bases. This CDR3 has 15 residues. V was pared by 0 bases and J by 5 bases, with 5 bases of the junction left unmatched. Germline CDR1 SEHNR, CDR2 FQNEAQ (reference sequence). The CDR3 DNA reads TGTGCCAGCAGCTTAGCGAGCGGGAGGCATAACGAGCAGTACTTC. It is translated as CASSLASGRHNEQYF.

The chain is built from TRBV5-8 and TRBJ2-1; 12 bases are a match to TRBD2. The junction had 9 bases not matched to a gene; V was cut back by 4 bases and J by 10 bases. Per germline, CDR1 SGHTS and CDR2 YDEGEE. This CDR3 region has 15 residues. The chain's CDR3 is CASSRLAGGPEEQFF. CDR3 coding DNA: TGTGCCAGCAGCCGGCTAGCGGGAGGGCCCGAAGAGCAGTTCTTC.

The chain combines TRBV7-9 with TRBJ1-5; the D is unclear. Germline V gene data show CDR1 as SEHNR and CDR2 as FQNEAQ (reference sequence). This CDR3 region has 15 residues. Trimming took off 5 bases at V and 3 bases at J, with 14 bases between the two ends. DNA for the CDR3: TGTGCCAGCAGCCCCCCGGAGGGTCTCAATCAGCCCCAGCATTTT. This gives the protein CASSPPEGLNQPQHF.

The chain employs TRBV27 and TRBJ2-3, with TRBD2 matching over 7 bases. J was trimmed by 1 base and V by 7 bases; bases with no gene match: 8. Per the germline V gene, CDR1 is MNHEY and CDR2 is SMNVEV (reference sequence). The CDR3 extends over 15 amino acids. This chain's CDR3 is CASNAGLAGTDTQYF. DNA of the CDR3: TGTGCCAGCAATGCGGGGCTAGCGGGCACAGATACGCAGTATTTT.

V usage is TRBV6-1 and J usage is TRBJ1-1; possible D gene TRBD1, 5 bases. Germline CDR1 and CDR2: MNHNS and SASEGT. V was clipped by 4 bases and J by 13 bases, with 13 bases between them. CDR3 size: 11 residues. The CDR3 region is CASSGGLAVFF. The CDR3 DNA is TGTGCCAGCAGTGGGGGACTCGCCGTTTTCTTT.